These 25 T cell receptor beta chains were all obtained from the same sample, sequenced in a study of T cell clonotyping in hematopoietic cell transplantation. Method: immunoSEQ multiplex PCR; TCRdb's copy keeps in-frame clones and lacks some. Here the sample spans roughly 30,000 clones, about 90% being singletons. The material was PBMCs, obtained 100 days after allogeneic stem cell transplant. These receptors came from a female patient aged 45-65 years who had an allogeneic stem cell transplant from a related donor, so the T cells may come from the graft donor. Some clones in this sample may be carry-over from other donors' samples.

This clone appeared once. The rearrangement uses TRBV7-6 and TRBJ1-1; D is unclear. Looked up from germline, CDR1 is SGHVS and CDR2 is FNYEAQ. With 5 bases removed from V and 5 bases from J, the gap between germline ends came to 12 bases. CDR3 length: 13 amino acids. CDR3 protein: CASSQRRLTEAFF. In nucleotides, the CDR3 is TGTGCCAGCAGCCAGCGGCGATTGACTGAAGCTTTCTTT.

This clone has only one observation. The same CDR3 also results from other DNA sequences found in this sample. V gene TRBV5-6 combines with J gene TRBJ1-2; D is perhaps TRBD1 (6 bases). The V gene's germline CDR1 is SGHDT and CDR2 YYEEEE. The CDR3 is 13 residues long. Deletions cut 3 bases from V and 4 bases from J, with 10 bases between. The CDR3 DNA sequence: TGTGCCAGCAGCTCCGGACAGACCTATGGCTACACCTTC. It translates to CASSSGQTYGYTF.

The chain joins TRBV5-1 to TRBJ2-7; weak D call: TRBD1 (6 bases). The CDR3 spans 17 residues. The V gene lost 0 bases and the J gene lost 2 bases, with 18 bases spanning the gap. Germline CDR1 reads SGHRS; CDR2 reads YFSETQ. The CDR3 reads CASSLAGYREIPYEQYF. CDR3 bases: TGCGCCAGCAGCTTGGCGGGGTACAGGGAAATACCCTACGAGCAGTACTTC. Filled out from reference TRBV5-1 and TRBJ2-7, the complete variable domain reads KAGVTQTPRYLIKTRGQQVTLSCSPISGHRSVSWYQQTPGQGLQFLFEYFSETQRNKGNFPGRFSGRQFSNSRSEMNVSTLELGDSALYLCASSLAGYREIPYEQYFGPGTRLTVT.

The chain recombines TRBV6-6 with TRBJ1-1, with 10 bases that match TRBD1. The CDR3 runs 14 residues. Trimming cost V 5 bases and J 6 bases; bases outside gene matches: 6. CDR1 is MNHNY, CDR2 SVGAGI, per germline (reference sequence). CDR3 sequence reads: CASSTTGGWAEAFF. The CDR3 DNA reads TGTGCCAGCAGTACGACAGGGGGCTGGGCTGAAGCTTTCTTT.

The rearrangement joins TRBV29-1 to TRBJ1-5; D might be TRBD1 (5 bases). The CDR3 spans 13 residues. Trimming took off 6 bases at V and 2 bases at J, with 11 bases between the two ends. Germline V lookup: CDR1 SQVTM, CDR2 ANQGSEA. In DNA, the CDR3 is TGCAGCGTCCAGGGATTGGGCAATCAGCCCCAGCATTTT. Translating gives CSVQGLGNQPQHF.

The chain has TRBV29-1 and TRBJ2-1; D is tentatively TRBD1 or TRBD2 (5 bases each). CDR1 is SQVTM, CDR2 ANQGSEA, per germline. There are 15 residues in the CDR3. V was cut by 4 bases and J by 6 bases, with 19 bases left in between. CDR3 nucleotide sequence: TGCAGCGTTGGGGGCTCTTCGAGGGGATTCAATGAGCAGTTCTTC. Protein: CSVGGSSRGFNEQFF.

The chain employs TRBV5-4 and TRBJ2-7, with D uncertain. CDR3 length: 15 amino acids. The germline V and J ends were trimmed by 0 bases and 0 bases, with 10 bases remaining between them. Germline V gives CDR1 SGHNT, CDR2 YYREEE (reference sequence). CDR3 nucleotides: TGTGCCAGCAGCTTGGGAGGCTCTAGCTCCTACGAGCAGTACTTC. It is translated as CASSLGGSSSYEQYF.

The CDR3: CASSVWGGEQYF. The CDR3, as DNA: TGTGCCAGCAGTGTATGGGGGGGCGAGCAGTACTTC. The chain recombines TRBV2 with TRBJ2-7, with 7 nucleotides matching TRBD2. There are 12 residues in the CDR3. The J segment lost 6 bases and the V segment lost 4 bases, leaving 3 bases of the junction unmatched. CDR1 is SNHLY, CDR2 FYNNEI, per germline.

The chain carries TRBV11-2 and TRBJ1-6; unclear D gene. CDR1 is SGHAT and CDR2 is FQNNGV in the germline V gene. The CDR3 is made up of 12 amino acids. V was trimmed by 1 base and J by 13 bases, leaving 8 bases between them. In DNA form, the CDR3 reads TGTGCCAGCAGCTTAGGGGAGGCCCCCCTCCACTTT. Amino acid sequence: CASSLGEAPLHF.

J is TRBJ1-4 and V is TRBV20-1, with D possibly matching TRBD1 (5 bases). Trimming took off 6 bases at V and 7 bases at J, with 9 bases between the two ends. This CDR3 has 11 residues. The germline V gene encodes CDR1 DFQATT and CDR2 SNEGSKA (reference sequence). The CDR3 sequence: CSAGEAEKLFF. CDR3 in DNA: TGCAGTGCAGGGGAGGCTGAAAAACTGTTTTTT.

The gene calls are TRBV7-6 and TRBJ1-2, with 8 nucleotides matching TRBD1. This CDR3 has 18 amino acids. V lost 5 bases to trimming and J lost 8 bases; unmatched junction nucleotides: 22. The germline gives CDR1 SGHVS, CDR2 FNYEAQ. The CDR3 sequence is CASSDTTGAGGPPSGYTF. The CDR3 nucleotides read TGTGCCAGCAGCGACACAACTGGGGCAGGGGGCCCCCCTAGCGGCTACACCTTC.

This chain joins TRBV19 and TRBJ2-7; D unresolved. The V gene's germline CDR1 is LNHDA and CDR2 SQIVND (reference sequence). This CDR3 region has 13 residues. With 3 bases removed from V and 2 bases from J, the gap between germline ends came to 8 bases. CDR3 sequence (DNA): TGTGCCAGTAGTATCGCCCCAGCCTACGAGCAGTACTTC. The encoded protein is CASSIAPAYEQYF.

The genes are TRBV7-9 and TRBJ2-2; D perhaps matches TRBD1 (5 bases). Trimming cost V 3 bases and J 3 bases, with 11 bases left between them. Germline CDR1 and CDR2: SEHNR and FQNEAQ (reference sequence). There are 15 residues in the CDR3. DNA for the CDR3: TGTGCCAGCAGCTTCCGCAGGGTGGACACCGGGGAGCTGTTTTTT. This codes for CASSFRRVDTGELFF.

The V call is TRBV7-7, the J call TRBJ2-5, with 13 bases that match TRBD2. Per germline, CDR1 SSHAT and CDR2 FNYEAQ (reference sequence). Losses at the gene ends were 0 bases for V and 1 base for J; bases not matched to a gene: 11. The CDR3 extends over 20 amino acids. CDR3 sequence (DNA): TGTGCCAGCAGCTTAGCACCTCGAGGGAGACTAGCGGGGGGCCAAGAGACCCAGTACTTC. As protein: CASSLAPRGRLAGGQETQYF.

The rearrangement uses TRBV7-2 and TRBJ2-5, with TRBD1 as a possible D gene (6 bases). The CDR3 covers 14 residues. CDR1 and CDR2 from the germline V gene are SGHTA and FQGNSA. The V end was cut by 6 bases, the J end by 5 bases, with 16 bases between. In DNA, the CDR3 is TGTGCCAGCAGTCCCAGGTGGGGGCGGGAGACCCAGTACTTC. Its protein is CASSPRWGRETQYF.

This clone showed up just once. The V gene is TRBV19, the J gene TRBJ1-5; no definite D call. The V and J ends lost 3 bases and 0 bases respectively, with 15 bases between them. Germline-derived CDR1 and CDR2 are LNHDA and SQIVND (reference sequence). The CDR3 loop spans 17 amino acids. This CDR3 reads CASSMRAVTLSNQPQHF. The CDR3 nucleotides read TGTGCCAGTAGTATGAGGGCAGTAACACTTAGCAATCAGCCCCAGCATTTT.

As DNA, the CDR3 is TGTGCCAGCAGAGGGCTGGGAAGGGGGGGCTACAATGAGCAGTTCTTC. Its protein is CASRGLGRGGYNEQFF. The chain is built from TRBV7-6 and TRBJ2-1, with a weak D call TRBD2 (7 bases). This CDR3 has 16 residues. The ends were cut back, 6 bases at V and 3 bases at J, with 18 bases in the middle. Germline V gives CDR1 SGHVS, CDR2 FNYEAQ.

This chain uses TRBV29-1 with TRBJ2-5; TRBD1 or TRBD2 may be the D gene (5 bases each). The CDR3 runs 13 residues. CDR1 SQVTM and CDR2 ANQGSEA come from the germline V gene. V lost 7 bases, J lost 1 base, and 13 bases lay in between. The CDR3 DNA reads as TGCAGCGGTGGGGGTAGGCTCCAAGAGACCCAGTACTTC. Translated, it gives CSGGGRLQETQYF.

The chain combines TRBV2 with TRBJ2-3; 9 nucleotides align to TRBD1. CDR1 SNHLY and CDR2 FYNNEI come from the germline V gene. CDR3 size: 15 residues. The ends lost 1 base at V and 2 bases at J; junction bases unmatched: 1. The CDR3 sequence is CASSEGTGVTDTQYF. In DNA, the CDR3 is TGTGCCAGCAGTGAAGGGACAGGGGTCACAGATACGCAGTATTTT. The variable domain in full, with the rest retrieved from reference TRBV2 and TRBJ2-3, is EPEVTQTPSHQVTQMGQEVILRCVPISNHLYFYWYRQILGQKVEFLVSFYNNEISEKSEIFDDQFSVERPDGSNFTLKIRSTKLEDSAMYFCASSEGTGVTDTQYFGPGTRLTVL.

The chain uses TRBV5-1 and TRBJ2-7; TRBD1 is a possible D gene (6 bases). CDR1 SGHRS and CDR2 YFSETQ come from the germline V gene. V was clipped by 5 bases and J by 4 bases, with 13 bases between them. The length of the CDR3 is 13 residues. The CDR3 region has the DNA TGCGCCAGCAGGTTCAACAGGGAATACGAGCAGTACTTC. Its protein is CASRFNREYEQYF.

The chain uses TRBV12-2 and TRBJ1-6. TRBV12-2 is flagged as a pseudogene. This CDR3 is built from 20 residues. CDR3 sequence reads: CASRPRGGRAAGSYNSPLHF. CDR3 nucleotides: TGTGCAAGTCGCCCCAGGGGGGGGCGCGCTGCGGGATCATATAATTCACCCCTCCACTTT.

The chain employs TRBV27 and TRBJ1-2, with D tentatively TRBD1 (5 bases). V lost 0 bases and J 6 bases, leaving 5 bases between the germline ends. The CDR3 runs to 12 residues. Per the germline V gene, CDR1 is MNHEY and CDR2 is SMNVEV (reference sequence). The CDR3 region is CASSLSGDGYTF. DNA for the CDR3: TGTGCCAGCAGTTTATCAGGGGATGGCTACACCTTC.

The chain carries TRBV7-3 and TRBJ1-6; D is undetermined. In germline, CDR1 is SGHTA, CDR2 FQGTGA. CDR3 size: 13 residues. Trimming pared 3 bases from V and 7 bases from J, leaving 7 bases between. The chain's CDR3 is CASSLNRNSPLHF. The CDR3 DNA reads as TGTGCCAGCAGCTTGAACAGAAATTCACCCCTCCACTTT.

The chain carries TRBV2 and TRBJ1-2; tentatively, D is TRBD1 (5 bases). Germline loops: CDR1 SNHLY, CDR2 FYNNEI. The CDR3 runs 13 residues. The ends were cut back, 5 bases at V and 5 bases at J, with 12 bases in the middle. CDR3 DNA: TGTGCCAGCAGTCCCTACGGGGGGTATGGCTACACCTTC. Protein product: CASSPYGGYGYTF.

The chain is built from TRBV6-1 and TRBJ1-3; D unresolved. The CDR3 is made up of 11 amino acids. The germline V gene has CDR1 MNHNS and CDR2 SASEGT. V lost 7 bases, J lost 6 bases, and 7 bases lay in between. This CDR3 reads CASKLTNTIYF. In DNA form, the CDR3 reads TGTGCCAGCAAATTAACAAACACCATATATTTT.